Listed below are T cell receptor beta chains from one sample, sequenced in a study of T-cell memory formation after mild COVID-19. TCRdb passed the 5' RACE reads through MiXCR, listing each CDR3 protein once. The data contain 350,000 to 500,000 distinct CDR3 sequences, under 25% of them seen just once; the ten biggest clones take up less than 15%. The sample consisted of PBMCs or a T cell subset sorted from them (not recorded which). The source of these receptors is an adult woman who had mild COVID-19 (a few samples of this study predate the infection). Cell type and time point are not known. Both conserved end residues are part of each CDR3. Each record gives: V gene, D gene, J gene, clone size, CDR3 DNA, CDR3 protein. The D gene is left open where the match is weak. Clone size is given for some rows only: seen once, a few or many times, or a class if the clone is expanded.

v_gene: TRBV7-6; d_gene: TRBD2; j_gene: TRBJ2-5; abundance: few; CDR3nt: TGTGCCAGCAGCTTAGGGTATCTAGCGGAGTACCAAGAGACCCAGTACTTC; CDR3aa: CASSLGYLAEYQETQYF
v_gene: TRBV4-3; d_gene: .; j_gene: TRBJ1-1; abundance: few; CDR3nt: TGCGCCAGCAGCCAAGCCGGGCAGATGGGGCGAGCTTTCTTT; CDR3aa: CASSQAGQMGRAFF
v_gene: TRBV27; d_gene: TRBD1; j_gene: TRBJ2-7; abundance: .; CDR3nt: TGTGCCAGCAGTTTACCGCCAGCCGGGACAGGGGCCCACGAGCAGTACTTC; CDR3aa: CASSLPPAGTGAHEQYF
v_gene: TRBV24-1; d_gene: .; j_gene: TRBJ2-1; abundance: .; CDR3nt: TGTGCCACCAGTGATACAGGCCAGTCCTACAATGAGCAGTTCTTC; CDR3aa: CATSDTGQSYNEQFF
v_gene: TRBV19; d_gene: TRBD1; j_gene: TRBJ1-1; abundance: few; CDR3nt: TGTGCCAGTACTCGGACAGGTACTGAAGCTTTCTTT; CDR3aa: CASTRTGTEAFF
v_gene: TRBV24-1; d_gene: .; j_gene: TRBJ2-1; abundance: .; CDR3nt: TGTGCCACCAGTGACCCACGGGTTCGGCTCAATGAGCAGTTCTTC; CDR3aa: CATSDPRVRLNEQFF
v_gene: TRBV25-1; d_gene: .; j_gene: TRBJ2-6; abundance: many; CDR3nt: TGTGCCAGCAGTGGGCTAGGGGGGGAATCTGGGGCCAACGTCCTGACTTTC; CDR3aa: CASSGLGGESGANVLTF
v_gene: TRBV24-1; d_gene: TRBD2; j_gene: TRBJ2-3; abundance: few; CDR3nt: TGTGCCACCAGTGACTGGATAGCGGGAGCATCAGATACGCAGTATTTT; CDR3aa: CATSDWIAGASDTQYF
v_gene: TRBV7-9; d_gene: TRBD1; j_gene: TRBJ1-1; abundance: .; CDR3nt: TGTGCCAGCAGCTTAGCGGACAGGGGGGGGACTGAAGCTTTCTTT; CDR3aa: CASSLADRGGTEAFF
v_gene: TRBV7-3; d_gene: .; j_gene: TRBJ2-1; abundance: few; CDR3nt: TGTGCCAGCAGCCCCGAGACTGTGAATGAGCAGTTCTTC; CDR3aa: CASSPETVNEQFF
v_gene: TRBV4-2; d_gene: .; j_gene: TRBJ1-1; abundance: .; CDR3nt: TGTGCCAGCAGCCCGGGACTCGCGAACACTGAAGCTTTCTTT; CDR3aa: CASSPGLANTEAFF
v_gene: TRBV9; d_gene: .; j_gene: TRBJ2-6; abundance: .; CDR3nt: TGTGCCAGCAGCGCGGATCAAACCATCTCTGGGGCCAACGTCCTGACTTTC; CDR3aa: CASSADQTISGANVLTF
v_gene: TRBV6-1; d_gene: .; j_gene: TRBJ2-7; abundance: few; CDR3nt: TGTGCCAGCAGTGAAGCGCTCGACAGCTCCTACGAGCAGTACTTC; CDR3aa: CASSEALDSSYEQYF
v_gene: TRBV4-1; d_gene: .; j_gene: TRBJ1-1; abundance: .; CDR3nt: TGCGCCAGCAGCCAAGCAAGGGCAGGCACTGAAGCTTTCTTT; CDR3aa: CASSQARAGTEAFF
v_gene: TRBV5-1; d_gene: .; j_gene: TRBJ1-1; abundance: .; CDR3nt: TGCGCCAGCAGCTTGTTGCAGGGAGGGAACACTGAAGCTTTCTTT; CDR3aa: CASSLLQGGNTEAFF
v_gene: TRBV29-1; d_gene: TRBD2; j_gene: TRBJ2-3; abundance: few; CDR3nt: TGCAGCGTTGCCCAGGGACTAGCGGGAACAGATACGCAGTATTTT; CDR3aa: CSVAQGLAGTDTQYF
v_gene: TRBV6-2/TRBV6-3; d_gene: .; j_gene: TRBJ1-1; abundance: .; CDR3nt: TGTGCCAGCAGTTACGCGTTTATGAACACTGAAGTTTTCTTT; CDR3aa: CASSYAFMNTEVFF
v_gene: TRBV12-3/TRBV12-4; d_gene: .; j_gene: TRBJ2-5; abundance: few; CDR3nt: TGTGCCAGCAGTTTAGCGCGGTCCCTCCGTCGGGAGACCCAGTACTTC; CDR3aa: CASSLARSLRRETQYF
v_gene: TRBV11-1; d_gene: .; j_gene: TRBJ1-1; abundance: .; CDR3nt: TGTGCCAGCAGTTTCTCAGAGGTTAACACTGAAGCTTTCTTT; CDR3aa: CASSFSEVNTEAFF
v_gene: TRBV5-6; d_gene: TRBD2; j_gene: TRBJ2-7; abundance: .; CDR3nt: TGTGCCAGCAGCTTGGATGGTAGCGGGAGGGCCGCCAACGAGCAGTACTTC; CDR3aa: CASSLDGSGRAANEQYF
v_gene: TRBV18; d_gene: .; j_gene: TRBJ1-4; abundance: .; CDR3nt: TGTGCCAGCTCACCTTCCTCTTACGAAAAACTGTTTTTT; CDR3aa: CASSPSSYEKLFF
v_gene: TRBV19; d_gene: TRBD2; j_gene: TRBJ2-2; abundance: .; CDR3nt: TGTGCCAGTAGTAGACTGGGACTAGCCGCGAACACCGGGGAGCTGTTTTTT; CDR3aa: CASSRLGLAANTGELFF
v_gene: TRBV6-5; d_gene: TRBD1; j_gene: TRBJ1-1; abundance: .; CDR3nt: TGTGCCAACATACCGGGACAGGCGTTTCTGAACACTGAAGCTTTCTTT; CDR3aa: CANIPGQAFLNTEAFF
v_gene: TRBV5-1; d_gene: TRBD2; j_gene: TRBJ2-1; abundance: few; CDR3nt: TGCGCCAGCAGCCCCCCCGGTCTTAGCGGGGGGCTCAATGAGCAGTTCTTC; CDR3aa: CASSPPGLSGGLNEQFF
v_gene: TRBV5-1; d_gene: TRBD1; j_gene: TRBJ2-7; abundance: .; CDR3nt: TGCGCCAGCAGCTTGGGGATACAGGGGTACGAGCAGTACTTC; CDR3aa: CASSLGIQGYEQYF
v_gene: TRBV29-1; d_gene: TRBD1; j_gene: TRBJ2-1; abundance: few; CDR3nt: TGCAGCGTACCCCCCGGACAGGTCCCGAATGAGCAGTTCTTC; CDR3aa: CSVPPGQVPNEQFF
v_gene: TRBV2; d_gene: .; j_gene: TRBJ1-6; abundance: .; CDR3nt: TGTGCCAGCAGTGGGCCAGGGGCCTATAATTCACCCCTCAACTTT; CDR3aa: CASSGPGAYNSPLNF
v_gene: TRBV24-1; d_gene: .; j_gene: TRBJ2-1; abundance: few; CDR3nt: TGTGCCACCAGTTACGGTTTATACAATGAGCAGTTCTTC; CDR3aa: CATSYGLYNEQFF
v_gene: TRBV25-1; d_gene: .; j_gene: TRBJ2-5; abundance: few; CDR3nt: TGTGCCAGCAGTCCCACAAGTCTAGCAGAGGAGACCCAGTACTTC; CDR3aa: CASSPTSLAEETQYF
v_gene: TRBV6-6; d_gene: TRBD1; j_gene: TRBJ1-2; abundance: few; CDR3nt: TGTGCCAGCACTCAGGGGGGGCCTAACTATGGCTACACCTTC; CDR3aa: CASTQGGPNYGYTF
v_gene: TRBV20-1; d_gene: TRBD1; j_gene: TRBJ2-1; abundance: few; CDR3nt: TGCAGTGCTGGCAGATTCGGGACAGGGTCCGTTGAGCAGTTCTTC; CDR3aa: CSAGRFGTGSVEQFF
v_gene: TRBV7-2; d_gene: .; j_gene: TRBJ2-7; abundance: .; CDR3nt: TGTGCCAGCAGCTTAAACTGGTTTATCTCCTACGAGCAGTACTTC; CDR3aa: CASSLNWFISYEQYF
v_gene: TRBV4-2; d_gene: .; j_gene: TRBJ2-5; abundance: few; CDR3nt: TGTGCCAGCAGCCAATCGGCCCCGGCGGGGGAGACCCAGTACTTC; CDR3aa: CASSQSAPAGETQYF
v_gene: TRBV24-1; d_gene: .; j_gene: TRBJ2-4; abundance: few; CDR3nt: TGTGCCACCAGTGGTTCATTCAGAGGGGGAAAAGCCAAAAACATTCAGTACTTC; CDR3aa: CATSGSFRGGKAKNIQYF
v_gene: TRBV10-3; d_gene: .; j_gene: TRBJ2-7; abundance: .; CDR3nt: TGTGCCATCAGACCGGGACACTCGTACGAGCAGTACTTC; CDR3aa: CAIRPGHSYEQYF
v_gene: TRBV28; d_gene: .; j_gene: TRBJ1-4; abundance: .; CDR3nt: TGTGCCAGCAGTTCCGACGGGTTAGGGGCCAATGAAAAACTGTTTTTT; CDR3aa: CASSSDGLGANEKLFF
v_gene: TRBV7-2; d_gene: .; j_gene: TRBJ2-5; abundance: few; CDR3nt: TGTGCCAGCAGCCTCGGGATTAGCATGGAGACCCAGTACTTC; CDR3aa: CASSLGISMETQYF
v_gene: TRBV15; d_gene: .; j_gene: TRBJ1-6; abundance: .; CDR3nt: TGTGCCACCAGCAGCGGACATAATTCACCCCTCCACTTT; CDR3aa: CATSSGHNSPLHF
v_gene: TRBV6-2/TRBV6-3; d_gene: .; j_gene: TRBJ2-5; abundance: few; CDR3nt: TGTGCCAGCAGTTACGGGACCTACGGAGAGACCCAGTACTTC; CDR3aa: CASSYGTYGETQYF
v_gene: TRBV5-1; d_gene: .; j_gene: TRBJ2-2; abundance: .; CDR3nt: TGCGCCAGCAGCTTGGTCACAGAACACTTCACCGGGGAGCTGTTTTTT; CDR3aa: CASSLVTEHFTGELFF
v_gene: TRBV7-2; d_gene: .; j_gene: TRBJ2-2; abundance: .; CDR3nt: TGTGCCAGCAGCAGAACGGCCGGGGAGCTGTTTTTT; CDR3aa: CASSRTAGELFF